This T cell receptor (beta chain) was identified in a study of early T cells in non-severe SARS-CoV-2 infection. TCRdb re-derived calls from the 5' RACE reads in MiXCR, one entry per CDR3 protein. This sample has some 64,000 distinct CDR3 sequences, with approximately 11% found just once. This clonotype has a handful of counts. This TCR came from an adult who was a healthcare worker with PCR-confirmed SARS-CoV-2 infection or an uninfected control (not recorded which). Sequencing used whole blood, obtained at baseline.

The CDR3: CASSPRGGPGELFF. The CDR3 bases are TGCGCCAGCAGCCCTCGAGGGGGTCCCGGGGAGCTGTTTTTT. The chain combines TRBV4-1 with TRBJ2-2; D is possibly TRBD1 (6 bases). Trimming cost V 4 bases and J 6 bases, with 12 bases left between them. In germline, CDR1 is MGHRA, CDR2 YSYEKL. The CDR3 consists of 14 residues.